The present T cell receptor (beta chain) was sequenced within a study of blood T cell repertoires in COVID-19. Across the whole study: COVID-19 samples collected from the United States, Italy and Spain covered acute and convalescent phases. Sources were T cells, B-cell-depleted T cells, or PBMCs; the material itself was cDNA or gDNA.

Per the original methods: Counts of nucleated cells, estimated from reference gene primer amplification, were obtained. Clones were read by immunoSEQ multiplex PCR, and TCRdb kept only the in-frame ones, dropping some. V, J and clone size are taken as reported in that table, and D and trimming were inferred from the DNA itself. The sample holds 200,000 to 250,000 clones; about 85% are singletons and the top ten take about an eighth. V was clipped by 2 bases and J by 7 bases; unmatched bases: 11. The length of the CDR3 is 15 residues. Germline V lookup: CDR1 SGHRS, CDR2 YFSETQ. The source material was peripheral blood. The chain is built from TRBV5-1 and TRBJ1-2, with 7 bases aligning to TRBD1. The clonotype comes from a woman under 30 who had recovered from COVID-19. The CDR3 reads CASSFWSGGPGGYTF. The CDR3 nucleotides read TGCGCCAGCAGCTTTTGGTCAGGGGGACCGGGTGGCTACACCTTC.